This is a list of T cell receptor beta chains from one sample in a study of radiation and T cells in renal cell carcinoma. Clones were sequenced by immunoSEQ multiplex PCR, and TCRdb holds only the in-frame ones, with some missing. The sample holds around 130,000 clones, more than 75% seen once. Here the sequenced sample was blood, taken from a patient whose treatment included radiotherapy and nephrectomy. The source of these receptors is a woman aged 65 to 85 with renal cell carcinoma. Both conserved end residues are part of each CDR3. The D gene is left open where the match is weak. Size is omitted from some rows. Given values are once, few, many or a class for expanded clones.

v_call: TRBV4-3
j_call: TRBJ2-2
d_call: TRBD2
clone_size: .
cdr3_aa: CASSQLAGGNTGELFF
cdr3_nt: TGCGCCAGCAGCCAGCTAGCGGGGGGGAACACCGGGGAGCTGTTTTTT

v_call: TRBV19
j_call: TRBJ1-5
d_call: .
clone_size: .
cdr3_aa: CATRTFSNQPQHF
cdr3_nt: TGTGCCACCCGGACATTTAGCAATCAGCCCCAGCATTTT

v_call: TRBV28
j_call: TRBJ1-2
d_call: .
clone_size: .
cdr3_aa: CASRVYDGYTF
cdr3_nt: TGTGCCAGCAGGGTGTATGATGGCTACACCTTC

v_call: TRBV30
j_call: TRBJ1-6
d_call: .
clone_size: .
cdr3_aa: CACPGDTYNSPLHF
cdr3_nt: TGTGCCTGCCCGGGGGATACCTATAATTCACCCCTCCACTTT

v_call: TRBV28
j_call: TRBJ2-3
d_call: TRBD2
clone_size: once
cdr3_aa: CATGLAGPISSTDTQYF
cdr3_nt: TGTGCCACGGGACTAGCGGGGCCTATATCTAGCACAGATACGCAGTATTTT

v_call: TRBV7-9
j_call: TRBJ1-5
d_call: .
clone_size: .
cdr3_aa: CASSFAGGNNQPQHF
cdr3_nt: TGTGCCAGCAGCTTCGCTGGAGGGAACAATCAGCCCCAGCATTTT

v_call: TRBV27
j_call: TRBJ2-2
d_call: .
clone_size: .
cdr3_aa: CASSLSSGAFTGELFF
cdr3_nt: TGTGCCAGCAGTTTATCGTCGGGGGCCTTCACCGGGGAGCTGTTTTTT

v_call: TRBV5-1
j_call: TRBJ2-7
d_call: TRBD1
clone_size: .
cdr3_aa: CASQTGVSYEQYF
cdr3_nt: TGCGCCAGCCAGACAGGGGTCTCCTACGAGCAGTACTTC

v_call: TRBV15
j_call: TRBJ1-5
d_call: .
clone_size: .
cdr3_aa: CATSRGQGRQPQHF
cdr3_nt: TGTGCCACCAGCAGAGGGCAGGGCCGACAGCCCCAGCATTTT

v_call: TRBV19
j_call: TRBJ1-3
d_call: TRBD1
clone_size: .
cdr3_aa: CASSSDTGAGNTIYF
cdr3_nt: TGTGCCAGTAGCTCCGATACAGGGGCTGGAAACACCATATATTTT

v_call: TRBV6-1
j_call: TRBJ2-2
d_call: TRBD2
clone_size: .
cdr3_aa: CASSEALGGTGELFF
cdr3_nt: TGTGCCAGCAGTGAAGCGCTGGGGGGGACCGGGGAGCTGTTTTTT

v_call: TRBV18
j_call: TRBJ2-1
d_call: .
clone_size: .
cdr3_aa: CASSPPEGIDNEQFF
cdr3_nt: TGTGCCAGCTCACCACCGGAGGGGATCGACAATGAGCAGTTCTTC

v_call: TRBV5-6
j_call: TRBJ2-1
d_call: .
clone_size: .
cdr3_aa: CASRVRGGPHNEQFF
cdr3_nt: TGTGCCAGCAGAGTAAGGGGGGGCCCTCACAATGAGCAGTTCTTC

v_call: TRBV5-1
j_call: TRBJ2-2
d_call: TRBD2
clone_size: once
cdr3_aa: CASSSGLADLGELFF
cdr3_nt: TGCGCCAGCAGCTCCGGACTAGCGGATTTAGGGGAGCTGTTTTTT

v_call: TRBV15
j_call: TRBJ1-5
d_call: .
clone_size: few
cdr3_aa: CATSADGSNQPQHF
cdr3_nt: TGTGCCACCAGCGCTGACGGGAGCAATCAGCCCCAGCATTTT

v_call: TRBV7-6
j_call: TRBJ2-1
d_call: .
clone_size: .
cdr3_aa: CASRQFNEQFF
cdr3_nt: TGTGCCAGCAGGCAATTTAATGAGCAGTTCTTC